This T cell receptor beta chain was recorded in a study of blood T cell repertoires in COVID-19. Study details: The United States, Italy and Spain supplied acute and convalescent COVID-19 samples. In each case, the material was cDNA or gDNA derived from T cells, B-cell-depleted T cells, or PBMCs.

In the authors' methods: Researchers report that nucleated cell counts were estimated from reference gene primer amplification. Only in-frame clones appear in the TCRdb table, and some are missing; sequencing was by immunoSEQ multiplex PCR. V, J and clone size were drawn from that table, and D and trimming were deduced from the DNA. The table records about 150,000 clones, 80% to 90% of them present only once. This clonotype was sampled from an elderly man with acute or convalescent COVID-19. The source material was peripheral blood.

CDR3 amino acids: CASRSGQMNTEAFF. CDR3 sequence (DNA): TGTGCCAGTAGATCGGGACAGATGAACACTGAAGCTTTCTTT. The rearrangement uses TRBV19 and TRBJ1-1; 7 bases map to TRBD1. The CDR3 loop spans 14 amino acids. Germline loops: CDR1 LNHDA, CDR2 SQIVND (reference sequence). The ends lost 6 bases at V and 0 bases at J; junction bases unmatched: 4.